This is a list of T cell receptor beta chains from one sample in a study of patients and donors after allogeneic stem cell transplantation. TCRdb re-called the RT-PCR reads with MiXCR, one entry per CDR3 protein. In the table there are 800,000 to 1,000,000 distinct CDR3 sequences, roughly 18% of which are singletons. Sample: blood, either unsorted or a sorted T cell fraction (not recorded which). The origin of the receptors is a human donor who was either an allogeneic HSCT recipient or a stem cell or donor lymphocyte infusion donor (not recorded which). It is not recorded whose cells these are; they may come from a transplant donor. Each CDR3 is given with its conserved first and last residue. A D gene is named only where the DNA matches it firmly. Where a row states a size, it is once, few, many or the class of an expanded clone; other rows omit it.

TRBJ2-3	-	TRBD2	TRBV25-1	CASSWASTSSDTQYF	TGTGCCAGCAGTTGGGCCTCGACTAGCTCGGATACGCAGTATTTT
TRBJ2-5	-	-	TRBV13	CASSEEGPKETQYF	TGTGCCAGCAGCGAGGAGGGCCCCAAAGAGACCCAGTACTTC
TRBJ2-7	-	-	TRBV11-3	CASSLDLEDEQYF	TGTGCCAGCAGCTTAGATTTGGAGGACGAGCAGTACTTC
TRBJ2-2	many	TRBD1	TRBV5-6	CASSEGTGTAYIGELFF	TGTGCCAGCTCCGAAGGGACAGGGACAGCCTACATCGGGGAGCTGTTTTTT
TRBJ1-5	-	-	TRBV24-1	CATSDFRNQPQHF	TGTGCCACCAGTGATTTCCGCAATCAGCCCCAGCATTTT
TRBJ1-6	few	TRBD1	TRBV20-1	CSAPRDRDNSPLHF	TGCAGTGCGCCCCGGGACAGGGATAATTCACCCCTCCACTTT
TRBJ2-1	few	-	TRBV29-1	CSVFRETHNEQFF	TGCAGCGTTTTCAGGGAGACCCACAATGAGCAGTTCTTC
TRBJ1-2	few	-	TRBV5-6	CASSFGRAAGYTF	TGTGCCAGCAGCTTTGGACGAGCGGCCGGCTACACCTTC
TRBJ1-3	-	-	TRBV20-1	CSARVPGTNTIYF	TGCAGTGCTAGAGTTCCGGGGACAAACACCATATATTTT
TRBJ1-2	-	TRBD1	TRBV20-1	CSARIDGQVAF	TGCAGTGCTAGAATAGACGGACAGGTCGCCTTC
TRBJ2-1	-	TRBD2	TRBV20-1	CSARKGTSEQFF	TGCAGTGCTAGAAAGGGGACTAGTGAGCAGTTCTTC
TRBJ1-3	-	-	TRBV4-2	CASSQKGVSGNTIYF	TGTGCCAGCAGCCAAAAAGGCGTCTCAGGAAACACCATATATTTT
TRBJ2-3	-	-	TRBV24-1	CATSDNPNTQYF	TGTGCCACCAGTGATAACCCGAATACGCAGTATTTT
TRBJ2-7	few	-	TRBV27	CASSPPGKGIHEQYF	TGTGCCAGCAGTCCACCCGGGAAGGGGATACACGAGCAGTACTTC
TRBJ2-1	-	-	TRBV4-2	CASSQGGGGAYNEQFF	TGTGCCAGCAGCCAAGGGGGAGGGGGAGCCTACAATGAGCAGTTCTTC
TRBJ1-2	-	-	TRBV11-3	CASSSTGGKGYGYTF	TGTGCCAGCAGCTCAACGGGGGGGAAAGGGTATGGCTACACCTTC
TRBJ2-7	few	TRBD1	TRBV27	CASSPTTGSYDYEQYF	TGTGCCAGCAGTCCCACGACAGGGAGTTACGACTACGAGCAGTACTTC
TRBJ2-1	few	-	TRBV19	CASSVASRSYNEQFF	TGTGCCAGTAGTGTCGCTAGCCGCTCCTACAATGAGCAGTTCTTC
TRBJ1-1	-	-	TRBV10-2	CASSESPRAYAAFF	TGCGCCAGCAGTGAGTCCCCCCGGGCGTACGCAGCTTTCTTT
TRBJ2-1	few	-	TRBV24-1	CATSDTLSEQFF	TGTGCCACCAGTGACACCCTATCTGAGCAGTTCTTC
TRBJ1-5	-	TRBD1	TRBV7-4	CASSLARDRFDQPQHF	TGTGCCAGCAGCTTAGCCCGGGACAGGTTTGATCAGCCCCAGCATTTT